This T cell receptor beta chain was captured by sequencing in a study of OX40 agonist ivuxolimab in advanced cancers. Findings of the study overall: The work left the antigen specificity of expanded peripheral T cells undetermined.

The ends lost 0 bases at V and 4 bases at J; junction bases unmatched: 7. This CDR3 has 16 amino acids. The germline V gene encodes CDR1 SGHNT and CDR2 YYREEE (reference sequence). The table came from immunoSEQ multiplex PCR; TCRdb's copy has only in-frame clones and leaves some out. Counted here are approximately 74,000 clones, about 80% occurring once; the ten biggest clones make up under 2.5%. Details on this clone: Its cognate antigen is unknown.

The material sequenced was CD4+ or CD8+ T cells sorted from blood, taken in a trial of the OX40 agonist ivuxolimab. This sequence was found in an adult with an advanced solid tumor such as melanoma, head and neck, liver or kidney cancer. V and J are TRBV5-4 and TRBJ2-5; TRBD2 agrees at 9 bases. CDR3 coding DNA: TGTGCCAGCAGCTTGGTATCGCGGGGGGGCGGAGAGACCCAGTACTTC. Its translation is CASSLVSRGGGETQYF.